The entry below describes one T cell receptor beta chain. This sample was taken from a study of blood T cell repertoires in COVID-19. Study context: COVID-19 samples, acute and convalescent, were from the United States, Italy and Spain. From T cells, B-cell-depleted T cells, or PBMCs came the material, which was cDNA or gDNA.

Per the authors' pipeline: Scientists estimated how many nucleated cells there were by amplifying reference gene primers. The method was immunoSEQ multiplex PCR; TCRdb's version includes in-frame clones alone and lacks a portion of them. V and J calls and clone size follow that table, whereas D and trimming were derived from the DNA. The repertoire holds about 290,000 clones, around 85% seen once, with around 4.2% in the top ten. CDR1 LGHDT and CDR2 YNNKEL come from the germline V gene (reference sequence). This CDR3 comprises 17 residues. V lost 1 base, J lost 2 bases, and 6 bases stayed unmatched. This sequence was found in a woman between 45 and 65 years old with active or convalescent COVID-19. Sequencing was done on a sample of peripheral blood. This chain links TRBV3-1 (or the pseudogene TRBV3-2) with TRBJ2-1; TRBD2 aligns across 9 bases. CDR3 amino acids: CASSQGGSGRTYNEQFF. The DNA for the CDR3 is TGTGCCAGCAGCCAAGGAGGTAGCGGGAGAACCTACAATGAGCAGTTCTTC.